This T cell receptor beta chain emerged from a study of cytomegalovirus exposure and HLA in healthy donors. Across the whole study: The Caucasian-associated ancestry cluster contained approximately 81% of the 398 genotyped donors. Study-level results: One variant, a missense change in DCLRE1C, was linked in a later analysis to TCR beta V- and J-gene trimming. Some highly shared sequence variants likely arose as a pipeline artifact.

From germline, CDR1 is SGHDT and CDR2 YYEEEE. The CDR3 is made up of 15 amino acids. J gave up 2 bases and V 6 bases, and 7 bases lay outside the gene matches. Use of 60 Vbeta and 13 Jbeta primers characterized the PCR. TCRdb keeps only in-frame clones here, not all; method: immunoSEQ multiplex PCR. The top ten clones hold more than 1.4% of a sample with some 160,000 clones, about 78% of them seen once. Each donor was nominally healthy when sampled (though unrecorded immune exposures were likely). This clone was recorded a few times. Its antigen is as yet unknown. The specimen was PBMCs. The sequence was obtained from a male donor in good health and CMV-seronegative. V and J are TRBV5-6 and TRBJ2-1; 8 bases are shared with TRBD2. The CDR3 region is CASTPGGGPYNEQFF. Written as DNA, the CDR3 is TGTGCCAGCACCCCGGGGGGGGGCCCCTACAATGAGCAGTTCTTC.